The 20 T cell receptor beta chains given below trace back to one sample, sequenced in a study of shared clonotypes between healthy human individuals (dated by TCRdb to about 2020). Receptor amplification or capture employed the immunoSEQ multiplex PCR assay. This immuneACCESS table, as held by TCRdb, lists in-frame sequences with V and J called but not all clones. Of the missing ones, under half trace to an unresolved V gene in checked studies; the others have no known cause. For this sample there are about 1 million clones; roughly 70% appear just once. The top ten clones comprise over 1.3% of the sample. The sequenced material came from memory CD4+ T cells sorted from blood. The cell subset or site label for this specimen denotes: CD45RA-negative fraction. These receptors all come from a man aged 18-30 years in good health.

J is TRBJ2-5 and V is TRBV30, with D unclear. The CDR3 contains 14 residues. Germline V gene lookup returns CDR1 GTSNPN and CDR2 SVGIG (reference sequence). V was trimmed by 0 bases and J by 14 bases, leaving 22 bases between them. Here the CDR3 DNA reads TGTGCCTGGAGTGTAAGTGGACGTACCCCGAAGGGTTACTTC. Translated: CAWSVSGRTPKGYF.

This rearrangement joins TRBV7-2 to TRBJ2-1; 8 bases match TRBD2. The V and J ends lost 2 bases and 3 bases, in that order; junction bases with no gene match: 3. The CDR3 has 15 residues. From germline, CDR1 is SGHTA and CDR2 FQGNSA. In DNA, the CDR3 is TGTGCCAGCAGCTTATCCCGGGGGGGCTACAATGAGCAGTTCTTC. This translates into CASSLSRGGYNEQFF.

The V call is TRBV11-2, the J call TRBJ1-2; 8 nucleotides match TRBD1. Germline CDR1 reads SGHAT; CDR2 reads FQNNGV. The CDR3 totals 15 residues. The ends lost 2 bases at V and 1 base at J; junction bases unmatched: 3. CDR3 coding DNA: TGTGCCAGCAGCTTAAACAGGGGGGGTAACTATGGCTACACCTTC. Its translation is CASSLNRGGNYGYTF.

V and J are TRBV11-1 and TRBJ2-7; 8 nucleotides match TRBD1. Germline values: CDR1 SGHAT, CDR2 FQDESV (reference sequence). V was clipped by 5 bases and J by 0 bases; unmatched bases: 6. This CDR3 contains 15 residues. CDR3 in DNA: TGTGCCAGCAGCAAAAACAGGGGGATCTCCTACGAGCAGTACTTC. Protein: CASSKNRGISYEQYF. Together with reference TRBV11-1 and TRBJ2-7, the CDR3 gives the full variable domain: EAEVAQSPRYKITEKSQAVAFWCDPISGHATLYWYRQILGQGPELLVQFQDESVVDDSQLPKDRFSAERLKGVDSTLKIQPAELGDSAMYLCASSKNRGISYEQYFGPGTRLTVT.

The rearrangement uses TRBV30 and TRBJ1-3; D gene unclear. The CDR3 is made up of 13 amino acids. V lost 5 bases, J lost 0 bases, and 8 bases lay in between. CDR1 is GTSNPN and CDR2 is SVGIG in the germline V gene (reference sequence). For the CDR3, the DNA is TGTGCCTGGGGGTTCATCTCTGGAAACACCATATATTTT. Protein: CAWGFISGNTIYF. Based on the CDR3 plus reference TRBV30 and TRBJ1-3, the full variable domain is SQTIHQWPATLVQPVGSPLSLECTVEGTSNPNLYWYRQAAGRGLQLLFYSVGIGQISSEVPQNLSASRPQDRQFILSSKKLLLSDSGFYLCAWGFISGNTIYFGEGSWLTVV.

This chain connects TRBV2 to TRBJ1-2, with D hard to call. CDR1 SNHLY and CDR2 FYNNEI come from the germline V gene. V was shortened by 4 bases and J by 2 bases, with 8 bases between the two germline ends. The CDR3 has 13 amino acids. CDR3 residues: CASSVAPNYGYTF. The CDR3 DNA is TGTGCCAGCAGTGTGGCACCGAACTATGGCTACACCTTC.

The gene calls are TRBV6-5 and TRBJ1-6; weak D call: TRBD1 (5 bases). The CDR3 is made up of 14 amino acids. The germline V gene encodes CDR1 MNHEY and CDR2 SVGAGI. With 6 bases removed from V and 5 bases from J, the gap between germline ends came to 11 bases. The CDR3 reads CASRREGDNSPLHF. The CDR3 nucleotides are TGTGCCAGCAGGAGGGAAGGGGATAATTCACCCCTCCACTTT.

A note on this clone: Distinct nucleotide sequences in the sample also encode this CDR3. The rearrangement links TRBV18 to TRBJ2-3; D remains ambiguous. This CDR3 has 11 residues. Germline V gene data show CDR1 as KGHSH and CDR2 as LQKENI. The V gene lost 6 bases and the J gene lost 2 bases, with 3 bases spanning the gap. The CDR3 DNA follows: TGTGCCAGCTCGTCCACAGATACGCAGTATTTT. Protein product: CASSSTDTQYF.

The genes are TRBV30 and TRBJ2-3; possibly TRBD2 for D (6 bases). V gave up 0 bases and J gave up 4 bases, with 11 bases separating them. Germline-derived CDR1 and CDR2 are GTSNPN and SVGIG (reference sequence). The CDR3 totals 14 residues. The CDR3 sequence is CAWSVSWGADTQYF. Here the CDR3 DNA reads TGTGCCTGGAGTGTATCATGGGGGGCAGATACGCAGTATTTT.

V and J are TRBV5-4 and TRBJ2-1, with D perhaps TRBD2 (7 bases). Germline V gene sequence: CDR1 SGHNT, CDR2 YYREEE (reference sequence). Trimming pared 0 bases from V and 0 bases from J, leaving 13 bases between. CDR3 size: 17 residues. In DNA form, the CDR3 reads TGTGCCAGCAGCTTGGCCATAGGGGGGGGCTCCTACAATGAGCAGTTCTTC. Protein product: CASSLAIGGGSYNEQFF.

The chain uses TRBV27 and TRBJ1-6, with D possibly TRBD1 on 6 matching bases. The V gene lost 3 bases and the J gene lost 9 bases, with 12 bases spanning the gap. The CDR3 contains 14 residues. Germline V CDR1 and CDR2: MNHEY, SMNVEV (reference sequence). For the CDR3, the DNA is TGTGCCAGCAGTTTTCAGGGGTTGGCTTCACCCCTCCACTTT. This sequence encodes CASSFQGLASPLHF.

This chain connects TRBV4-3 to TRBJ2-1; 16 bases agree with TRBD2. CDR1 is LGHNA and CDR2 is YSLEER in the germline V gene. Germline trimming cut 3 bases from V and 0 bases from J; bases unmatched to any gene: 8. The CDR3 runs to 20 residues. DNA for the CDR3: TGCGCCAGCAGCCAGGGACTAGCGGGAGGGTCCCATAGCTCCTACAATGAGCAGTTCTTC. Translating it yields CASSQGLAGGSHSSYNEQFF.

The V call is TRBV19, the J call TRBJ1-5; 7 bases align to TRBD1. Germline V gene lookup returns CDR1 LNHDA and CDR2 SQIVND (reference sequence). The CDR3 runs to 15 residues. Trimming took 6 bases from V and 4 from J; bases not matched to a gene: 9. DNA of the CDR3: TGTGCCAGTAGGCGGACAGGAGTGGGGAATCAGCCCCAGCATTTT. Translating it yields CASRRTGVGNQPQHF.

In its sample, this clone was seen a few times. J is TRBJ2-3 and V is TRBV5-1; 7 nucleotides match TRBD2. Trimming at V came to 2 bases and at J to 0 bases, leaving 6 bases not matched to a gene. Germline V gives CDR1 SGHRS, CDR2 YFSETQ. The CDR3 has 16 amino acids. DNA of the CDR3: TGCGCCAGCAGCTTCGTCCTAGCGGCTAGCACAGATACGCAGTATTTT. It codes for CASSFVLAASTDTQYF.

This clone was found a few times. Other DNA sequences in this sample translate to the same CDR3. CDR3 in DNA: TGTGCCAGCAGTCCTACAGGGATAGAGACCCAGTACTTC. Its translation is CASSPTGIETQYF. The chain employs TRBV7-9 and TRBJ2-5; D perhaps matches TRBD1 (6 bases). The CDR3 extends over 13 amino acids. Germline CDR1 SEHNR, CDR2 FQNEAQ (reference sequence). V was trimmed by 6 bases and J by 4 bases, leaving 12 bases between them.

The rearrangement links TRBV27 to TRBJ1-3; D perhaps matches TRBD1 (6 bases). The germline V and J ends were trimmed by 4 bases and 4 bases, with 29 bases remaining between them. This CDR3 comprises 20 residues. The germline V gene has CDR1 MNHEY and CDR2 SMNVEV (reference sequence). In DNA form, the CDR3 reads TGTGCCAGCAGTTCTACCGGATCTCAATTCGCAGGGGCTCGGGGAAACACCATATATTTT. Amino acid sequence: CASSSTGSQFAGARGNTIYF.

The rearrangement joins TRBV19 to TRBJ2-4, with 11 bases lining up with TRBD2. This CDR3 region has 17 residues. Germline V gene data show CDR1 as LNHDA and CDR2 as SQIVND (reference sequence). V lost 0 bases to trimming and J lost 8 bases; unmatched junction nucleotides: 9. The CDR3 spells CASSIDQPLAGVDIQYF. As DNA, the CDR3 is TGTGCCAGTAGTATAGATCAGCCACTAGCGGGAGTGGACATTCAGTACTTC.

The rearrangement links TRBV7-3 to TRBJ1-2; 7 nucleotides match TRBD1. The CDR3 length is 15 residues. J was trimmed by 6 bases and V by 5 bases; bases with no gene match: 12. Germline V gene lookup returns CDR1 SGHTA and CDR2 FQGTGA. The CDR3 DNA sequence: TGTGCCAGCAGCCCCAGGGGGTCAGGGGATGATGGCTACACCTTC. Its translation: CASSPRGSGDDGYTF. The entire variable domain, with the rest obtained from reference TRBV7-3 and TRBJ1-2, is as follows: GAGVSQTPSNKVTEKGKYVELRCDPISGHTALYWYRQSLGQGPEFLIYFQGTGAADDSGLPNDRFFAVRPEGSVSTLKIQRTERGDSAVYLCASSPRGSGDDGYTFGSGTRLTVV.

This sequence joins TRBV4-3 and TRBJ2-4; the match to TRBD2 covers 11 bases. Per the germline V gene, CDR1 is LGHNA and CDR2 is YSLEER. The CDR3 runs 18 residues. J lost 0 bases, V lost 0 bases, and 4 bases had no gene match. The CDR3 here is CASSQDRGTSGAKNIQYF. The DNA of the CDR3 is TGCGCCAGCAGCCAAGATCGGGGGACTAGCGGAGCCAAAAACATTCAGTACTTC.

Here the CDR3 reads CASRPTDSGANVLTF. The CDR3 DNA reads TGTGCCAGCAGACCGACAGACTCTGGGGCCAACGTCCTGACTTTC. The chain joins TRBV6-5 to TRBJ2-6, with D maybe TRBD1 (5 bases). The CDR3 covers 15 residues. The V end was cut by 6 bases, the J end by 0 bases, with 9 bases between. The germline V gene encodes CDR1 MNHEY and CDR2 SVGAGI.